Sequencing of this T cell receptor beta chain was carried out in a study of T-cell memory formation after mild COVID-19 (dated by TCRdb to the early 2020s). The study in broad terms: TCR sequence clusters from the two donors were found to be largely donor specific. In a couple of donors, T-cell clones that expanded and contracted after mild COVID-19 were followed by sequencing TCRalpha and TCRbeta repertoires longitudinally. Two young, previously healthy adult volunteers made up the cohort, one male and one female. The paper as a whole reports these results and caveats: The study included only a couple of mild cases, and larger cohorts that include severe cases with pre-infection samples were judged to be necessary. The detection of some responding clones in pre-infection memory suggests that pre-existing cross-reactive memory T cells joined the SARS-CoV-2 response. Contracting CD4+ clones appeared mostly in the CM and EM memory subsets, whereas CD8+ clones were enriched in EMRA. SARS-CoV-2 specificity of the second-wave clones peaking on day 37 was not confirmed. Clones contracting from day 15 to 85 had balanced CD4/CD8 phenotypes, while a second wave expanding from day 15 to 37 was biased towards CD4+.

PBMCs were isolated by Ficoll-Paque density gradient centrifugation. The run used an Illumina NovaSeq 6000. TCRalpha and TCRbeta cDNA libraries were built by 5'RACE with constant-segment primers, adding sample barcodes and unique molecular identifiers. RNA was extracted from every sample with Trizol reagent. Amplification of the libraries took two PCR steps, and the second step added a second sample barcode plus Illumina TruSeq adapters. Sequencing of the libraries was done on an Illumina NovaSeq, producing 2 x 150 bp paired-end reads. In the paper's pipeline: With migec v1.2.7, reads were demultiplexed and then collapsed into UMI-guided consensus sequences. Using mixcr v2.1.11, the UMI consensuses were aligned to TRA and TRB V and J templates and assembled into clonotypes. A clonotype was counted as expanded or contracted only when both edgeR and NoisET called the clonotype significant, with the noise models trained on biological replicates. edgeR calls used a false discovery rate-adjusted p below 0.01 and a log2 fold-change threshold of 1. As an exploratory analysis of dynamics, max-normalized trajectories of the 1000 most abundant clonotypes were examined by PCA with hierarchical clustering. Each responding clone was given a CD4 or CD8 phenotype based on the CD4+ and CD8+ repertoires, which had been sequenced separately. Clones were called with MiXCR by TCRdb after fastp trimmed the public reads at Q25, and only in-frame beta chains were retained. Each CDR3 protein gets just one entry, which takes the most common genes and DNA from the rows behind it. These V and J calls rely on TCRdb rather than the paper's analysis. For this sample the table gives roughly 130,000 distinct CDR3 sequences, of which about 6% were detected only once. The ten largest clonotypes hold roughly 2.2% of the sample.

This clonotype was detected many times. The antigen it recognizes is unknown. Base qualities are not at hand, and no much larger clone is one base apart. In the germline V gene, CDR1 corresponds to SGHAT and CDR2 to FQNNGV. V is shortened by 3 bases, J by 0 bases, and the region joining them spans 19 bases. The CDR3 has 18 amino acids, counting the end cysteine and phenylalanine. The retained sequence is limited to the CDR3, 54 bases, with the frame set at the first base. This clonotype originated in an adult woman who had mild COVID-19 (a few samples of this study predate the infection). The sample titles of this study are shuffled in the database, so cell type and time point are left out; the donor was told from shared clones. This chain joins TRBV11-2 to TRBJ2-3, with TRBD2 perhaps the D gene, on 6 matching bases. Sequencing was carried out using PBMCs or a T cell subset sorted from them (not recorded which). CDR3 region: CASSLLRGTLDSTDTQYF. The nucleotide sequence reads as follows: TGTGCCAGCAGCTTGTTGCGGGGCACGCTCGATAGCACAGATACGCAGTATTTT.